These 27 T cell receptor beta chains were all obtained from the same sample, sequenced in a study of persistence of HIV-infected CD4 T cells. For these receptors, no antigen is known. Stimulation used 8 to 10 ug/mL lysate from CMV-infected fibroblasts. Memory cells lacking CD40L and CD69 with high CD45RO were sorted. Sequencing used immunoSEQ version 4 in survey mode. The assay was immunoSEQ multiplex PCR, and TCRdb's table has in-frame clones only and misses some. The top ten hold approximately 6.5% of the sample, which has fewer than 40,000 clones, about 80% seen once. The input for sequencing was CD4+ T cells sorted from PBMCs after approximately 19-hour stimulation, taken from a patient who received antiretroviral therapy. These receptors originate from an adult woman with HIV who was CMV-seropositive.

CDR3 sequence: CAWSPERTGLVKNIQYF. The CDR3 nucleotides read TGTGCCTGGAGTCCCGAAAGGACGGGACTGGTCAAAAACATTCAGTACTTC. The J gene is TRBJ2-4, the V gene TRBV30, with D perhaps TRBD2 (6 bases). V lost 2 bases, J lost 3 bases, and 20 bases lay in between. The germline CDR1 and CDR2 sequences are GTSNPN and SVGIG (reference sequence). This CDR3 has 17 amino acids.

CDR3 sequence: CASSGGQGANEQFF. In nucleotides, the CDR3 is TGCGCCAGCAGCGGGGGACAGGGGGCAAATGAGCAGTTCTTC. The chain has TRBV5-1 and TRBJ2-1, with TRBD1 identical over 12 bases. The CDR3 contains 14 residues. Germline lookup yields CDR1 SGHRS and CDR2 YFSETQ. V lost 4 bases to trimming and J lost 7 bases; unmatched junction nucleotides: 3.

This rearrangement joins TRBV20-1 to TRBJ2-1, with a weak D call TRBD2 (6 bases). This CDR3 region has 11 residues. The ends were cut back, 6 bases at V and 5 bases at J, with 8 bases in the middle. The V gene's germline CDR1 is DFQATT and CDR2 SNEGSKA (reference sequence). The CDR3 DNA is TGCAGTGCGGAGGGGAACAATGAGCAGTTCTTC. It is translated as CSAEGNNEQFF.

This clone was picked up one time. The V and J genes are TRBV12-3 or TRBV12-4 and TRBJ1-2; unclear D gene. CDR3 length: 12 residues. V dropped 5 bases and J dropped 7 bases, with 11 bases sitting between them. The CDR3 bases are TGTGCCAGCAGTACGACTGGGCTTGGCTACACCTTC. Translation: CASSTTGLGYTF.

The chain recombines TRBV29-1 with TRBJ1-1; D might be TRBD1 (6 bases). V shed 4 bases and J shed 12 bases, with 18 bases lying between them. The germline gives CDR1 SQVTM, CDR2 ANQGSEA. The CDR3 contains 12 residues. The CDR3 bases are TGCAGCGTTGCCGCGGGGCCAGGGGAGACTTTCTTT. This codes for CSVAAGPGETFF.

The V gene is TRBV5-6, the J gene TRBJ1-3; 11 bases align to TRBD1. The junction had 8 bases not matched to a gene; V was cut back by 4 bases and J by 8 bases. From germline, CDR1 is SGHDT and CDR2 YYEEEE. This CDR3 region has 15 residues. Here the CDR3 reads CASSRGTGGPDTIYF. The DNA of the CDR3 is TGTGCCAGCAGCCGCGGGACAGGGGGTCCGGACACCATATATTTT.

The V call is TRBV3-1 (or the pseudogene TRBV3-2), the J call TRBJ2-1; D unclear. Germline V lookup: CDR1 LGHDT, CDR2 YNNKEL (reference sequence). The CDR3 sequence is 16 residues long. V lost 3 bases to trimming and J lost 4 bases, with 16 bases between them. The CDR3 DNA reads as TGTGCCAGCAGCCAGTCAGGCTTCCTCCTTTACAATGAGCAGTTCTTC. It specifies CASSQSGFLLYNEQFF.

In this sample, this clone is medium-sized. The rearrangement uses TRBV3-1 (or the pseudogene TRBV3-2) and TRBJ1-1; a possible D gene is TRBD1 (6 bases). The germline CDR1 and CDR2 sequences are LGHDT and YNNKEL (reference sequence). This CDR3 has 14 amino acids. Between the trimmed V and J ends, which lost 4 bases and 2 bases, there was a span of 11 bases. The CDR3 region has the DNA TGTGCCAGCAGCCGAGTACAGGGAAACACTGAAGCTTTCTTT. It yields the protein CASSRVQGNTEAFF.

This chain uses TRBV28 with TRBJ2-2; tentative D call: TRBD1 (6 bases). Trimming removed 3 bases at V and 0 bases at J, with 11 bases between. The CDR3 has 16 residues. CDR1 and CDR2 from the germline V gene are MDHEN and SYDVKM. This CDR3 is CASSFQRTANTGELFF. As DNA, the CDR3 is TGTGCCAGCAGTTTCCAAAGGACAGCGAACACCGGGGAGCTGTTTTTT.

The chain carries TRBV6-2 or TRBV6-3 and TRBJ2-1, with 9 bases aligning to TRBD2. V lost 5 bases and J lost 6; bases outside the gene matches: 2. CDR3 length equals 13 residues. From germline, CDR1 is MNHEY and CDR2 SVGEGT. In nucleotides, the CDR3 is TGTGCCAGCAGTCTAGCGGGGATCAATGAGCAGTTCTTC. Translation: CASSLAGINEQFF.

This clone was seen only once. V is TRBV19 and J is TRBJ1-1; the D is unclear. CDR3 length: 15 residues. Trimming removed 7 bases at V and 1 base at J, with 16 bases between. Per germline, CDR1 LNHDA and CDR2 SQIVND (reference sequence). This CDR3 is CASTSGWRANTEAFF. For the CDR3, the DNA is TGTGCCAGTACTTCCGGGTGGAGGGCGAACACTGAAGCTTTCTTT. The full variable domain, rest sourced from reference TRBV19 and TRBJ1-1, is DGGITQSPKYLFRKEGQNVTLSCEQNLNHDAMYWYRQDPGQGLRLIYYSQIVNDFQKGDIAEGYSVSREKKESFPLTVTSAQKNPTAFYLCASTSGWRANTEAFFGQGTRLTVV.

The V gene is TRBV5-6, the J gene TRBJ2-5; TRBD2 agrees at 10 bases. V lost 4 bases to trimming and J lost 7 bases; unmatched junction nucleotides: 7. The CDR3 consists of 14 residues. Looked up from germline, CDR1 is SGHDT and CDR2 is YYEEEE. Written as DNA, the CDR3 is TGTGCCAGCAGCCAGAGGACTAGCGGTTGGACCCAGTACTTC. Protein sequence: CASSQRTSGWTQYF.

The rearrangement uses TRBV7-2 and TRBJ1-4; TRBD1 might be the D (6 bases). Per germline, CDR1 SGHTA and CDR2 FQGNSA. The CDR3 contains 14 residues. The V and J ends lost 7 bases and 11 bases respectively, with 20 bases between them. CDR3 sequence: CASTPRSGAGKLFF. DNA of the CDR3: TGTGCCAGCACCCCCCGGTCGGGGGCGGGTAAACTGTTTTTT.

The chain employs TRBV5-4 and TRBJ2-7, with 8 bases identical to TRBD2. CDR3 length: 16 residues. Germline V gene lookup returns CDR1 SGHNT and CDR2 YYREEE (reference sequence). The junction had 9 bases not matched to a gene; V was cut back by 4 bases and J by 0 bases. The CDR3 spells CASSPLAGDSSYEQYF. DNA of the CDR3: TGTGCCAGCAGCCCCCTAGCGGGTGATAGCTCCTACGAGCAGTACTTC.

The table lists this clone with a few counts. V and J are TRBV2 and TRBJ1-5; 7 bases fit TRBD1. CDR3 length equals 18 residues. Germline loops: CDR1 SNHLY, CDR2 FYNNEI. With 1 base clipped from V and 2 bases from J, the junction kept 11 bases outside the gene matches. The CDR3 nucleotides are TGTGCCAGCAGTGAAGAGCCCGGACAGGCGGATGGCAATCAGCCCCAGCATTTT. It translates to CASSEEPGQADGNQPQHF.

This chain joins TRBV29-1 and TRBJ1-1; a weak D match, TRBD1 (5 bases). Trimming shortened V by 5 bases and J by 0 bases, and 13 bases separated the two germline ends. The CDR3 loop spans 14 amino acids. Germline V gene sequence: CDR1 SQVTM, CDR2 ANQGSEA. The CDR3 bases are TGCAGCGTTTTCCCCCCGACAGTGAACACTGAAGCTTTCTTT. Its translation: CSVFPPTVNTEAFF.

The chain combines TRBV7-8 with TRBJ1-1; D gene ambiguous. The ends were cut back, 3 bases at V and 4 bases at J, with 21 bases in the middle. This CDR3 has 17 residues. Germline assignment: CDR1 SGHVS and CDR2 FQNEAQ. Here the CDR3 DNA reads TGTGCCAGCAGCTTTCCCCCTGACATTTTAAGGAGCACTGAAGCTTTCTTT. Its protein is CASSFPPDILRSTEAFF.

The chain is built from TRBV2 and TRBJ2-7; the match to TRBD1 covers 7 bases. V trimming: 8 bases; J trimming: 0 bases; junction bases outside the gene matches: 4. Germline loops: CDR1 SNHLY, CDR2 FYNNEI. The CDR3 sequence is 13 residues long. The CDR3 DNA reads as TGTGCCAGCGGGACAGTCTTCTCCTACGAGCAGTACTTC. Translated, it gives CASGTVFSYEQYF.

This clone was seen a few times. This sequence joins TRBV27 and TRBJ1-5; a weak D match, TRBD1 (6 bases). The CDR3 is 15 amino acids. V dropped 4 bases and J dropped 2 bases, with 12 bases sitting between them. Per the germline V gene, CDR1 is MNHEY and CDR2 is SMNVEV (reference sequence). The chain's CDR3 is CASSSTGLGNQPQHF. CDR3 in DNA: TGTGCCAGCAGTTCAACAGGGTTGGGCAATCAGCCCCAGCATTTT.

In DNA form, the CDR3 reads TGTGCCAGCAGCCCGAGTCCCTTAGAGCCCCAGCATTTT. Translating it yields CASSPSPLEPQHF. The V call is TRBV7-3, the J call TRBJ1-5; D unresolved. CDR3 length: 13 amino acids. Looked up from germline, CDR1 is SGHTA and CDR2 is FQGTGA. V was clipped by 5 bases and J by 8 bases, with 13 bases between them.

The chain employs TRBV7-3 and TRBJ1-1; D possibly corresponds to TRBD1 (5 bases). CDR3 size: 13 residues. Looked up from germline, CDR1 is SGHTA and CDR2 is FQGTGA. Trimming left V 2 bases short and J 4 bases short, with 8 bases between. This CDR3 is CASSLDRFTEAFF. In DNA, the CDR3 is TGTGCCAGCAGCTTAGACAGATTCACTGAAGCTTTCTTT.

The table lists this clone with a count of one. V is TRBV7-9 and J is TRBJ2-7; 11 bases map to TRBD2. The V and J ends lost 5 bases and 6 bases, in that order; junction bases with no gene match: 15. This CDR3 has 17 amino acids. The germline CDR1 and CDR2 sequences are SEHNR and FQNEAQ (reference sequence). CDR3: CASSHESRLAGRGEQYF. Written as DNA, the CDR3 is TGTGCCAGCAGCCACGAGTCCCGACTAGCGGGAAGAGGCGAGCAGTACTTC.

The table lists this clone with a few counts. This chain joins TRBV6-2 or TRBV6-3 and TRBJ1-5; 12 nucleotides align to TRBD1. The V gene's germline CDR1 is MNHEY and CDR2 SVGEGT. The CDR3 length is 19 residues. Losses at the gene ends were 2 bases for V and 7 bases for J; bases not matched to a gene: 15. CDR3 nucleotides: TGTGCCAGCAGTTACGCCGAACTTTCCGGGACAGGGGGCAGGCAGCCCCAGCATTTT. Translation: CASSYAELSGTGGRQPQHF.

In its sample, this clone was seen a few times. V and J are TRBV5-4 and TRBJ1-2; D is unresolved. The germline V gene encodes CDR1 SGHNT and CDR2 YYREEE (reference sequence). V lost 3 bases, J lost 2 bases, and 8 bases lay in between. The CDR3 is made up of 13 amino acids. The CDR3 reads CASSSELNYGYTF. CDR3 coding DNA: TGTGCCAGCAGCTCTGAGCTAAACTATGGCTACACCTTC.

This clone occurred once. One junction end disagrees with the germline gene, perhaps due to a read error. CDR3 residues: CATSRDYPGQGPWGNTF. The CDR3 DNA sequence: TGTGCCACCAGCAGAGATTACCCGGGACAGGGGCCGTGGGGGAATACCTTT. The J gene is TRBJ1-4, the V gene TRBV15; 10 bases align to TRBD1. The length of the CDR3 is 17 residues. Germline-derived CDR1 and CDR2 are LNHNV and YYDKDF (reference sequence).

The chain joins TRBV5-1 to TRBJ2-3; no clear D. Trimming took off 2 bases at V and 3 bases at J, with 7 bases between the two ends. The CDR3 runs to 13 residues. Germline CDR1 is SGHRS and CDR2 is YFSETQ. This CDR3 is CASSLTATDTQYF. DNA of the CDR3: TGCGCCAGCAGCTTAACGGCTACAGATACGCAGTATTTT. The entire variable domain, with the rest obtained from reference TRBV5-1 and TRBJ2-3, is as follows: KAGVTQTPRYLIKTRGQQVTLSCSPISGHRSVSWYQQTPGQGLQFLFEYFSETQRNKGNFPGRFSGRQFSNSRSEMNVSTLELGDSALYLCASSLTATDTQYFGPGTRLTVL.

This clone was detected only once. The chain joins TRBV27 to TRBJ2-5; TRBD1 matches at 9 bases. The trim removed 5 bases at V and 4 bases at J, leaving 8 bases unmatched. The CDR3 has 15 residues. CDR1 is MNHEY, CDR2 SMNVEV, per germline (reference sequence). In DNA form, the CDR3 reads TGTGCCAGCAGTCTCGGGACAGGGTCGGCAGAGACCCAGTACTTC. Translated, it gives CASSLGTGSAETQYF.